The present TCR beta chain was sequenced within a study of shared clonotypes between healthy human individuals (dated by TCRdb to about 2020). General notes on the study: The cohort comprised a couple of women and a few men aged 18 to 49 years. To increase sequencing depth and limit assay-specific biases, different laboratories used diverse techniques to prepare libraries and sequence TCR repertoires. For each donor, CD4 naive and CD4 memory were each given three plates, CD8 naive was given two plates, and CD8 memory was given one plate. Leukapheresis yielded between about 0.9 and 9 billion PBMCs per donor. To estimate repertoire size and how much clonotypes are shared between individuals, the study performed deep sequencing of blood TCR repertoires from five healthy adults.

Healthy HIV-negative adults with no recently reported acute infections or vaccinations were included as donors. All donors were Caucasian adults living in Nashville, Tennessee, USA. Magnetic negative selection was used to enrich CD4+ T cells, after which naive cells were positively selected on CD45RA and the negative fraction became the memory subset. Blood was collected by leukapheresis, and PBMCs were isolated by Ficoll-Histopaque density gradient centrifugation and then cryopreserved in liquid nitrogen vapor phase. Analytical flow cytometry was used to check the purity and quantity of every magnetically sorted T cell population. Each sorted fraction had its genomic DNA isolated and then quantified by UV absorbance on a Nanodrop 2000c. TCR CDR3 regions were amplified from genomic DNA by multiplex PCR using the deep immunoSEQ assay. Extracted genomic DNA from each cell subset was spread evenly across all wells of several immunoSEQ 96-well plates, with each plate serving as a replicate. For sorted subsets, each replicate PCR was loaded with roughly 0.2 ug genomic DNA, equivalent to about 30,000 T cell genomes. Purified libraries were measured with a Qubit 3.0 fluorometer, size-checked on a Bioanalyzer 2100, and measured again with the KAPA Library Quantification kit. Every immunoSEQ 96-well plate was sequenced on a separate single-read 150-cycle Illumina NextSeq 550 flow cell. The authors processed their data as follows. The immunoSEQ output contained only junctional sequences without quality scores, so filtering could not match that applied to full-length reads. Sequences were annotated with PyIR, a Python wrapper for IgBLAST v1.9, and V/J genes and CDR3 were assigned using IMGT germline references. Reads were removed for weak V/J assignments (E-value above 1e-6), missing CDR3, stop codons, out-of-frame junctions, or ambiguous translated residues. V3J clonotypes were defined as sequences sharing an identical inferred V gene, J gene, and CDR3 amino acid sequence. Percentage overlap between repertoires was calculated by dividing the number of shared unique clonotypes by the size of the smaller repertoire. RTK rarefaction, the Chao1 estimator, and Recon v2.1 estimates of unobserved clonotypes were used to assess repertoire richness. For all TCRbeta clonotypes obtained by the gDNA method from a few donors, generation probabilities were computed with OLGA. This is the immuneACCESS table as TCRdb keeps it, with only in-frame sequences that have V and J called. A part of the clones is gone; compared with another copy, unresolved V genes explain less than half, and the rest is unexplained. V, J and clone size were drawn from that table, and D and trimming were deduced from the DNA. This sample comprises 1.4 million to 1.5 million clones, around 97% of them detected only once. The top ten constitute roughly 1.2% of the sample.

Summary of the overall study and its limitations: Compared with non-shared clonotypes, clonotypes shared by all four sorted-subset donors had higher generation probabilities. Pairwise subsampling indicated that sequencing depth was expected to affect the degree of clonotype sharing among donors. Naive subsets generally had larger estimated clonotype richness than memory subsets did. Sampling was restricted to blood, and TCR repertoires in tissue are likely to differ from TCR repertoires in blood. Sharing across a few donors was observed for approximately 5% of naive CD4, over 3% of naive CD8, roughly 2.4% of memory CD4, and about 0.38% of memory CD8 clonotypes. Because the study included only a small number of donors, the genetic and exposure-history diversity represented was limited. Incomplete sequencing was indicated by rarefaction of sorted-subset datasets, despite the large sequencing depth.

Comment on this clone: Its binding antigen is unknown. Base qualities are missing; no much larger clone stands one base away.

V is cut by 11 bases and J by 0 bases, and the space between the germline ends is 5 bases. Reading the germline V gene gives CDR1 ENHRY and CDR2 SYGVKD. The CDR3 runs 12 residues from the cysteine to the phenylalanine. Left in the record is the CDR3 DNA by itself, 36 bases read in frame from the first base. The sequence was collected from a man aged 25-45 years in good health. The sample comprised naive CD4+ T cells sorted from blood. The cell subset or site label for this specimen denotes: CD45RA+ positively selected. The V gene is TRBV10-3 and the J gene is TRBJ2-6; no D gene call is confident. In nucleotides, the sequence is TGTGCCGCCGACTCTGGGGCCAACGTCCTGACTTTC. Its translation is CAADSGANVLTF.